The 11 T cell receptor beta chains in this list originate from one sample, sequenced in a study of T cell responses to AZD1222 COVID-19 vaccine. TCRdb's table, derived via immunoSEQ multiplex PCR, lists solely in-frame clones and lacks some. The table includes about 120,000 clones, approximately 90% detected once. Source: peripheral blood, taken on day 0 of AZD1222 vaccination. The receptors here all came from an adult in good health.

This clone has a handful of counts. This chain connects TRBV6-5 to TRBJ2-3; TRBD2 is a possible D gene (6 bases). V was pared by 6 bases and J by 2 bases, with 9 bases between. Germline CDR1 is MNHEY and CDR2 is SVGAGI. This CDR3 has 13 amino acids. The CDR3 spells CASRRDFTDTQYF. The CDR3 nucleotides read TGTGCCAGCAGGAGGGACTTCACAGATACGCAGTATTTT.

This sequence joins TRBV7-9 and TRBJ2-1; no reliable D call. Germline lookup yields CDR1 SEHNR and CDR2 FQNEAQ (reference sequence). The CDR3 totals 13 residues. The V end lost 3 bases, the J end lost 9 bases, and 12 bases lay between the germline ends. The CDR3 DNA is TGTGCCAGCAGCTTTAACGGTATAGTTGAGCAGTTCTTC. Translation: CASSFNGIVEQFF.

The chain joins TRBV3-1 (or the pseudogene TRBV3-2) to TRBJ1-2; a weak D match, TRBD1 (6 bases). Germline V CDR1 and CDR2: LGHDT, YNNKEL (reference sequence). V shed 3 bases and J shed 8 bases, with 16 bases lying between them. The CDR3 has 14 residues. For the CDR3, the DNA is TGTGCCAGCAGCCATCTCAGGGGCCCGGGCGGCTACACCTTC. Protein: CASSHLRGPGGYTF.

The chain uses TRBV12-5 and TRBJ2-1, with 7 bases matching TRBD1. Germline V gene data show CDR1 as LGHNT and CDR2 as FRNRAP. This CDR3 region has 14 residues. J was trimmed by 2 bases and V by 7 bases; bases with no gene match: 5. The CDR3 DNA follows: TGTGCTAGTGCCTCGACAGGGACCTACAATGAGCAGTTCTTC. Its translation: CASASTGTYNEQFF.

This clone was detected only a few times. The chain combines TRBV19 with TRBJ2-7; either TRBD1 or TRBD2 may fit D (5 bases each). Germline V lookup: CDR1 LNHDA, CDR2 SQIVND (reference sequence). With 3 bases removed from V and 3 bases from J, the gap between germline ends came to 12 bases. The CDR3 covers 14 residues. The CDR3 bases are TGTGCCAGTAGTATCAGAAGGGACGGCTACGAGCAGTACTTC. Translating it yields CASSIRRDGYEQYF. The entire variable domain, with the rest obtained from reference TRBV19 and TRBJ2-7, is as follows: DGGITQSPKYLFRKEGQNVTLSCEQNLNHDAMYWYRQDPGQGLRLIYYSQIVNDFQKGDIAEGYSVSREKKESFPLTVTSAQKNPTAFYLCASSIRRDGYEQYFGPGTRLTVT.

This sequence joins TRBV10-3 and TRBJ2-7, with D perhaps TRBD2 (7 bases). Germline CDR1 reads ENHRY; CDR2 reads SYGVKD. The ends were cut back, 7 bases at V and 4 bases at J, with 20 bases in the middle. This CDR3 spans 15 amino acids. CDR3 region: CAITDKGEGTYEQYF. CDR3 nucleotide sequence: TGTGCCATCACTGACAAGGGGGAGGGCACGTACGAGCAGTACTTC.

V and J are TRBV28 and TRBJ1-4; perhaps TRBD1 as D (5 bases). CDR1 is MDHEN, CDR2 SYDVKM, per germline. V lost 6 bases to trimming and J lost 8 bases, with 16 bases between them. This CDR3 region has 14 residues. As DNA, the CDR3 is TGTGCCAGCAGCCTAGGGGCCCGCCGGGAAAAACTGTTTTTT. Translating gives CASSLGARREKLFF.

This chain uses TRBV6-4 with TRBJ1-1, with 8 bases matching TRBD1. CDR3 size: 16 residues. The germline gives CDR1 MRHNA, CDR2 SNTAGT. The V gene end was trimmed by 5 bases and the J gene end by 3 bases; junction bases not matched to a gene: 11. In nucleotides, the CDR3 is TGTGCCAGCAGTTACACGGACAGGGTTATCGACACTGAAGCTTTCTTT. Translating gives CASSYTDRVIDTEAFF.

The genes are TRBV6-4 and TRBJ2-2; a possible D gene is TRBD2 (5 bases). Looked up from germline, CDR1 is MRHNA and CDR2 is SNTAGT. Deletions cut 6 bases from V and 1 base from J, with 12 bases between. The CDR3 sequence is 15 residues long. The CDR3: CASSLSGMNTGELFF. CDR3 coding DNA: TGTGCCAGCAGCCTTTCCGGGATGAACACCGGGGAGCTGTTTTTT.

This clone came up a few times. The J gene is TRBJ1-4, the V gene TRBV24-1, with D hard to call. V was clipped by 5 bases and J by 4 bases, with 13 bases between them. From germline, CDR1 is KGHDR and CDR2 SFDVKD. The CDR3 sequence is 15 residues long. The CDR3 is CATSGNPGNNEKLFF. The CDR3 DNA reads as TGTGCCACCAGTGGGAACCCGGGGAATAATGAAAAACTGTTTTTT.

The CDR3 is CASSLSRDYGYTF. In nucleotides, the CDR3 is TGTGCCAGCAGCTTGTCCAGGGACTATGGCTACACCTTC. The chain joins TRBV5-8 to TRBJ1-2, with a possible D match to TRBD1 (5 bases). The CDR3 extends over 13 amino acids. The germline V gene encodes CDR1 SGHTS and CDR2 YDEGEE. The V gene lost 1 base and the J gene lost 3 bases, with 7 bases spanning the gap.